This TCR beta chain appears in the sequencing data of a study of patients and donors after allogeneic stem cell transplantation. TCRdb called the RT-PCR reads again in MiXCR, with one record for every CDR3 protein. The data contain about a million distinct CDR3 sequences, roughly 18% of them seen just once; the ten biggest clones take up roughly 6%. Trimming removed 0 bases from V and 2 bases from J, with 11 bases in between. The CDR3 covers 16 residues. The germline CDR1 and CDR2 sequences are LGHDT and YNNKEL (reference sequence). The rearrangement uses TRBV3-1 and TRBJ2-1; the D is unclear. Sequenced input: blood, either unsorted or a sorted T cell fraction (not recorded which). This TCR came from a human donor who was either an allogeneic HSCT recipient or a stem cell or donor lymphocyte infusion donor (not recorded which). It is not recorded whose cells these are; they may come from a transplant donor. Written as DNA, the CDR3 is TGTGCCAGCAGCCAAGATGGAAGCTATGCCTACAATGAGCAGTTCTTC. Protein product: CASSQDGSYAYNEQFF.